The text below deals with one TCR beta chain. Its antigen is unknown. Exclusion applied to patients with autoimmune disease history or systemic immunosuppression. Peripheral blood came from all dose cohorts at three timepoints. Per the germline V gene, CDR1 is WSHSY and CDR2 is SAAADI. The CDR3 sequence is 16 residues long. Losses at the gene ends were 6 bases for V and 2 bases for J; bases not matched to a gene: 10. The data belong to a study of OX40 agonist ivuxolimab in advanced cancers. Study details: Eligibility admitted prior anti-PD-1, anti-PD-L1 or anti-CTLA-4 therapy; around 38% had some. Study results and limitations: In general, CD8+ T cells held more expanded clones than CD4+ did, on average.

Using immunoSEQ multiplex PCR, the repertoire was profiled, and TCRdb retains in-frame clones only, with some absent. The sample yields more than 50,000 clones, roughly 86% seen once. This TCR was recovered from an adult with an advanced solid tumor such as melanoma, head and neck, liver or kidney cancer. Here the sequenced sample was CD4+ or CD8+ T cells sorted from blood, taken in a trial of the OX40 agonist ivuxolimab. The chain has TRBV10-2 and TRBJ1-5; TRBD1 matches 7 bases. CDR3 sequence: CASRGSDRVGNQPQHF. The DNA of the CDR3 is TGCGCCAGCAGGGGGAGTGACAGGGTTGGCAATCAGCCCCAGCATTTT.